This T cell receptor beta chain derives from a study of blood T cell repertoires in COVID-19. For the study at large: Researchers got acute and convalescent COVID-19 samples from the United States, Italy and Spain. Sample material is recorded as cDNA or gDNA derived from T cells, B-cell-depleted T cells, or PBMCs.

The CDR3 extends over 17 amino acids. The junction had 12 bases not matched to a gene; V was cut back by 2 bases and J by 5 bases. Germline values: CDR1 MNHEY, CDR2 SVGEGT. Original handling: Reference gene primer amplification gave estimated nucleated cell counts. The table came from immunoSEQ multiplex PCR; TCRdb's copy has only in-frame clones and leaves some out. That table is the source of V, J and clone size, and D and trimming were worked out from the DNA. The sample lists more than 45,000 clones, roughly 87% occurring once. Sequencing was performed on peripheral blood. The TCR comes from a human donor with active COVID-19. The donor label of this sample is uncertain. The chain uses TRBV6-2 or TRBV6-3 and TRBJ1-5, with 7 bases that match TRBD1. The CDR3 loop reads CASSYHNSGQAHQPQHF. The DNA of the CDR3 is TGTGCCAGCAGTTACCACAACTCCGGACAGGCCCATCAGCCCCAGCATTTT.